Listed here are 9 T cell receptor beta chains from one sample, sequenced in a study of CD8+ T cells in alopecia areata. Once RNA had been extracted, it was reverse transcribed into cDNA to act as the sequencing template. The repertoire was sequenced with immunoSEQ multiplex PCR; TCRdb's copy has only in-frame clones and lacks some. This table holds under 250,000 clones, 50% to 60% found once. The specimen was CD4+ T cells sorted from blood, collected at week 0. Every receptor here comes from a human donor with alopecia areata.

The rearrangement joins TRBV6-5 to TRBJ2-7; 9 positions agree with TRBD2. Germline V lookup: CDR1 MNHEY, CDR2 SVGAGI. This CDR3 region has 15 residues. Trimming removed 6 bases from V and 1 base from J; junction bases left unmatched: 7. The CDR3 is CASRSLAGGSYEQYF. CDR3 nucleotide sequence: TGTGCCAGCAGGTCACTTGCGGGAGGGTCCTACGAGCAGTACTTC.

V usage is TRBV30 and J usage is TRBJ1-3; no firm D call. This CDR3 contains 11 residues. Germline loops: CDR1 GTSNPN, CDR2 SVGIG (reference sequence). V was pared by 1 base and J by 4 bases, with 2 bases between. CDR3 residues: CAWSEGNTIYF. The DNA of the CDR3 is TGTGCCTGGAGTGAGGGAAACACCATATATTTT.

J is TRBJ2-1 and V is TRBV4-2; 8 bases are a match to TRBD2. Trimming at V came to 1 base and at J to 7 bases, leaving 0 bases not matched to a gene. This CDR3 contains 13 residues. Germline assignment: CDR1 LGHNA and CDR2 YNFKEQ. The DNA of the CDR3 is TGTGCCAGCAGCCAAGCTAGCGGGAATGAGCAGTTCTTC. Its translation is CASSQASGNEQFF.

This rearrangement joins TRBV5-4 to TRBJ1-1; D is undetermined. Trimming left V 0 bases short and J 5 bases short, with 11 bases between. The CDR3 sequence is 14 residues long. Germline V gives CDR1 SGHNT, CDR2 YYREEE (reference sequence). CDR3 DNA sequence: TGTGCCAGCAGCTTGGACAACGGGATAACTGAAGCTTTCTTT. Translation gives CASSLDNGITEAFF.

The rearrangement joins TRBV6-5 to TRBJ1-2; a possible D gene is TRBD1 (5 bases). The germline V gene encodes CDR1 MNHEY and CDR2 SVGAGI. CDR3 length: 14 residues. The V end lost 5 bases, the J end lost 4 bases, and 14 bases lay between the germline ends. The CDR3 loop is CASSKGGVPYGYTF. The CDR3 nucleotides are TGTGCCAGCAGTAAGGGAGGGGTCCCCTATGGCTACACCTTC.

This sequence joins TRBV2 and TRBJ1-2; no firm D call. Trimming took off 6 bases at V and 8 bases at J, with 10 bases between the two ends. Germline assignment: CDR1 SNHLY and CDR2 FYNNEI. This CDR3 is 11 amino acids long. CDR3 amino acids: CASSPRDGYTF. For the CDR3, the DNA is TGTGCCAGCAGCCCTAGAGACGGCTACACCTTC.

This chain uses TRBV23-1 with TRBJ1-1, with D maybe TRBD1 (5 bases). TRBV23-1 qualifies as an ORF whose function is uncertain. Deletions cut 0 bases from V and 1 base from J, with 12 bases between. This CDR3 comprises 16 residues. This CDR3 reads CASSQSSPGGNTEAFF. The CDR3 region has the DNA TGCGCCAGCAGTCAATCGTCCCCCGGGGGGAACACTGAAGCTTTCTTT.

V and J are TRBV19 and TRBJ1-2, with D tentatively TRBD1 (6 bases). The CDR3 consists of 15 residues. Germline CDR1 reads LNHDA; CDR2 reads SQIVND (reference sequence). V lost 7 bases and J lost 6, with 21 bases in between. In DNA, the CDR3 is TGTGCCAGTAAAGGTCCGGCGACAGGACGGCATGGCTACACCTTC. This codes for CASKGPATGRHGYTF. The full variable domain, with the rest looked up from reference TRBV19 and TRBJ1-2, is DGGITQSPKYLFRKEGQNVTLSCEQNLNHDAMYWYRQDPGQGLRLIYYSQIVNDFQKGDIAEGYSVSREKKESFPLTVTSAQKNPTAFYLCASKGPATGRHGYTFGSGTRLTVV.

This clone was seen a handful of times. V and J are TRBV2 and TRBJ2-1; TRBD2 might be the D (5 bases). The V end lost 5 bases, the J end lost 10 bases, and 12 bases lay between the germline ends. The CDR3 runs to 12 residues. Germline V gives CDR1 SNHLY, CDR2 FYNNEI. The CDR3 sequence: CASSPLADEQFF. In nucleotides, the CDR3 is TGTGCCAGCAGTCCCCTAGCCGACGAGCAGTTCTTC.